This entry features one T cell receptor (beta chain) sequence. The entry originates in a study of blood T cell repertoires in COVID-19. The method was immunoSEQ multiplex PCR; TCRdb's version includes in-frame clones alone and lacks a portion of them. The table lists 150,000 to 180,000 clones, roughly 84% of them singletons. V was trimmed by 2 bases and J by 4 bases, leaving 9 bases between them. Looked up from germline, CDR1 is LNHDA and CDR2 is SQIVND (reference sequence). The CDR3 consists of 14 residues. The chain couples TRBV19 to TRBJ1-3; no definite D call. The origin of this receptor is a woman in her fifties or sixties with COVID-19, enrolled during active disease. The material sequenced was peripheral blood. CDR3 nucleotides: TGTGCCAGTAGTATACCTCAGAAAGGAAACACCATATATTTT. This codes for CASSIPQKGNTIYF.